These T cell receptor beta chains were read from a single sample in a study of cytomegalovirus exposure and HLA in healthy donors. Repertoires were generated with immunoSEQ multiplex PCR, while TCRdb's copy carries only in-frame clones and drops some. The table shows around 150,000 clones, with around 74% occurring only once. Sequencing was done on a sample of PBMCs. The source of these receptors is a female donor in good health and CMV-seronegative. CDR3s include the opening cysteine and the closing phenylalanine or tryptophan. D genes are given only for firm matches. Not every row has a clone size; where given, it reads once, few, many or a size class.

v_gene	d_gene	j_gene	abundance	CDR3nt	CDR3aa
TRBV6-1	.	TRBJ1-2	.	TGTGCCAGCAGTGAAGGGGGGGGTGCTAACTATGGCTACACCTTC	CASSEGGGANYGYTF
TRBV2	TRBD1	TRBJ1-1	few	TGTGCCAGCAGTCGGGACAGTTTAACTGAAGCTTTCTTT	CASSRDSLTEAFF
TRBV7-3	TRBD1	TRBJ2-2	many	TGTGCCAGCAGCTTAGGGACAGGGACCGGGGAGCTGTTTTTT	CASSLGTGTGELFF
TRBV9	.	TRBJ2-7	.	TGTGCCAGCAGCTACTCCGGCAGTTGGGGAGAGGAGCAGTACTTC	CASSYSGSWGEEQYF
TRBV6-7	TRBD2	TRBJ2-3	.	TGTGCCAGCAGTTCGCTACCGACTAGCCCCCCAGATACGCAGTATTTT	CASSSLPTSPPDTQYF
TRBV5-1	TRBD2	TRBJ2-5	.	TGCGCCAGCACCCCTGGGGCGGGAGAGGAGACCCAGTACTTC	CASTPGAGEETQYF
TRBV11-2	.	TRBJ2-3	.	TGTGCCAGCAGCTATACGGGACTCTTCACAGATACGCAGTATTTT	CASSYTGLFTDTQYF
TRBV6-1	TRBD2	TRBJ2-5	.	TGTGCCAGCAGTGAAAACCGGGGGGTCGGCGAGACCCAGTACTTC	CASSENRGVGETQYF
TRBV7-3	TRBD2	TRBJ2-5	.	TGTGCCAGCAGCTTAACCCCAGCGGGGAGACAAGAGACCCAGTACTTC	CASSLTPAGRQETQYF
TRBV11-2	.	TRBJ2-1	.	TGTGCCAGCAGCTTAGAGCCAGCGAGGAATGAGCAGTTCTTC	CASSLEPARNEQFF
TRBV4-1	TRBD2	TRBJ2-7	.	TGCGCCAGCAGCCAAGACGGGACTAGCGCATCCCGGGACCCCTACGAGCAGTACTTC	CASSQDGTSASRDPYEQYF
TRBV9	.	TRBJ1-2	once	TGTGCCACGTCCCCCCGGGATACAAACTATGGCTACACCTTC	CATSPRDTNYGYTF
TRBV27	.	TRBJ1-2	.	TGTGCCAGCAGTTACAGGGCCAACTATGGCTACACCTTC	CASSYRANYGYTF
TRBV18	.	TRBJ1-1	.	TGTGCCAGCTCACCCGTCTCAGTTAACACTGAAGCTTTCTTT	CASSPVSVNTEAFF
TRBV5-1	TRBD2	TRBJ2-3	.	TGCGCCAGCAGCTTAGGACTAGCGGGAACATCGGATACGCAGTATTTT	CASSLGLAGTSDTQYF
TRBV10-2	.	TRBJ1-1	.	TGCGCCAGCACCCGGGGGAGGGCAGGGAACACTGAAGCTTTCTTT	CASTRGRAGNTEAFF
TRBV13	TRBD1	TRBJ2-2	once	TGTGCCAGCAGCTCCGGGACAGGGTATACCGGGGAGCTGTTTTTT	CASSSGTGYTGELFF
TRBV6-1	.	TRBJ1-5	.	TGTGCCAGCAGTGAAGTCCGGGGAATGCGGCAGCCCCAGCATTTT	CASSEVRGMRQPQHF
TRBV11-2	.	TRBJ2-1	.	TGTGCCAGCAGCCTGGAGAGGCTAACCTACAATGAGCAGTTCTTC	CASSLERLTYNEQFF
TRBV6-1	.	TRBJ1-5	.	TGTGCCAGCAGTGAATCCCTTTTCCAGCCCCAGCATTTT	CASSESLFQPQHF
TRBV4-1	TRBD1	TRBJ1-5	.	TGCGCCAGCAGCCAGGAACAGGGGGCGCAAAGCAATCAGCCCCAGCATTTT	CASSQEQGAQSNQPQHF
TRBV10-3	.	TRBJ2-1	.	TGTGCCATCAGTGAGTCGGGGGTCGACAGGACAGAACACAATGAGCAGTTCTTC	CAISESGVDRTEHNEQFF
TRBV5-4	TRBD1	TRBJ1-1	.	TGTGCCAGCAGTTTTTGGGACAGTTTGCCCCCTACTGAAGCTTTCTTT	CASSFWDSLPPTEAFF
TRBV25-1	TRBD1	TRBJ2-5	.	TGTGCCAGCAAAGACAGGGCCCCCGTTCCTGGGGAGACCCAGTACTTC	CASKDRAPVPGETQYF
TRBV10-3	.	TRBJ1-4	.	TGTGCCACCCTGGGCGGTACGGGGGAAAAACTGTTTTTT	CATLGGTGEKLFF
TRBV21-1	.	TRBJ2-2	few	TGTGCCAGCAGTATTCTGACAAGGCAACAGGATGGCGGGGAGCTGTTTTTT	CASSILTRQQDGGELFF
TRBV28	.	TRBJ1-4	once	TGTGCCAGCAGTGACCGGGGTGGGAAAGATGAAAAACTGTTTTTT	CASSDRGGKDEKLFF
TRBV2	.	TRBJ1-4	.	TGTGCCAGCGTGAGAGACACCTCGAATGAAAAACTGTTTTTT	CASVRDTSNEKLFF
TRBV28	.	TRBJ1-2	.	TGTTTTGTGGGGAGCGATTATGGCTACACCTTC	CFVGSDYGYTF
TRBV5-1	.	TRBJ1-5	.	TGCGCCAGCAGCTTGGTGGGGGCGGATCAGCCCCAGCATTTT	CASSLVGADQPQHF
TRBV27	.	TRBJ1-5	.	TGTGCCAGCAGGCCGGTTTTAGCGGGACAGCCCCAGCATTTT	CASRPVLAGQPQHF
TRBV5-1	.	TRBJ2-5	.	TGCGCCAGCAGCTTCCAGGGAGAGACCCAGTACTTC	CASSFQGETQYF
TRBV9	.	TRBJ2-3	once	TGTGCCAGCAGCCCCGAAGGGGACACAGATACGCAGTATTTT	CASSPEGDTDTQYF
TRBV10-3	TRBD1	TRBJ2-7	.	TGTGCCATCAGGGGGACAGGAATCGAGCAGTACTTC	CAIRGTGIEQYF
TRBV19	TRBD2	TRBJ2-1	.	TGTGCCAGTAGTCCTTGGGGACTAGCGGACTACAATGAGCAGTTCTTC	CASSPWGLADYNEQFF
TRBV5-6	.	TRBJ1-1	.	TGTGCCAGCAGCTTAGGGGCCAGAGACACTGAAGCTTTCTTT	CASSLGARDTEAFF
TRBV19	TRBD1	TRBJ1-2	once	TGTGCCAGTGAAGGGGGCTTCTATGGCTACACCTTC	CASEGGFYGYTF
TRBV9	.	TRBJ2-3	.	TGTGCCAGCAGCGTAGCGTCGGACTACGCCACAGATACGCAGTATTTT	CASSVASDYATDTQYF
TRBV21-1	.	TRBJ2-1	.	TGTGCCATCCCCCAAGGGGTCAGCACCTACAATGAGCAGTTCTTC	CAIPQGVSTYNEQFF
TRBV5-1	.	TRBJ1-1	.	TGCGCCAGCAGCTGGATCCCAGGGGATAACACTGAAGCTTTCTTT	CASSWIPGDNTEAFF
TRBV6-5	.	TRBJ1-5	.	TGTGCCACCCGGAGGGGCAATCAGCCCCAGCATTTT	CATRRGNQPQHF
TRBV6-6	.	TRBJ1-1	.	TGTGCCAGCAGTTCCGGGAGGGATATGAACACTGAAGCTTTCTTT	CASSSGRDMNTEAFF
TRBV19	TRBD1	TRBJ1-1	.	TGTGCCAGTAGTCTATACAGGGGGGACACTGAAGCTTTCTTT	CASSLYRGDTEAFF
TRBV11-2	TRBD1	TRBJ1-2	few	TGTGCCAGCAGACTAACAGGGGTGGGTGGCTACACCTTC	CASRLTGVGGYTF
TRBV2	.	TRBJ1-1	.	TGTGCCAGCAGAAGAGGGTTTGAAGCTTTCTTT	CASRRGFEAFF
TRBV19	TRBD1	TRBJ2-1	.	TGTGCCAGTAGCAGACAGGGGGGTTACAATGAGCAGTTCTTC	CASSRQGGYNEQFF
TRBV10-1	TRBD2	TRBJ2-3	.	TGCGCCAGCATTCCGGGGAGGACGGACAGACCTGGGACTAGCGCAGATACGCAGTATTTT	CASIPGRTDRPGTSADTQYF
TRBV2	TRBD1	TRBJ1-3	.	TGTGCCAGCTTCGGACAGGGTTCTGGAAACACCATATATTTT	CASFGQGSGNTIYF
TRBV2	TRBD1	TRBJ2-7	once	TGTGCCAGCAGTAGGGACAGCTATGACGAGCAGTACTTC	CASSRDSYDEQYF
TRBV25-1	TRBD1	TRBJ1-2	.	TGTGCCAGCAGTGAATCCCCTAGACAGGGGGCAAATGGCTACACCTTC	CASSESPRQGANGYTF
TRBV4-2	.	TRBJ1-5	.	TGTGCCAGCAGCCAAGAAGGACATAGCAATCAGCCCCAGCATTTT	CASSQEGHSNQPQHF
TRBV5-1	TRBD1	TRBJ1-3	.	TGCGCCAGCAGATTCACAGGGGAGGGAAACACCATATATTTT	CASRFTGEGNTIYF